Presented here are 7 T cell receptor beta chains from one specimen sequenced in a study of cytomegalovirus exposure and HLA in healthy donors. Profiling relied on immunoSEQ multiplex PCR, and the TCRdb table lists in-frame clones only, not all of them. The table includes about 140,000 clones, roughly nine tenths detected once. The sample taken for sequencing was PBMCs. All receptors come from a man between 18 and 29 years old in good health and CMV-seronegative.

The rearrangement joins TRBV28 to TRBJ2-7; 8 bases fit TRBD2. Unmatched junction bases numbered 7, after V lost 6 bases and J lost 0 bases. The CDR3 is 15 residues long. CDR1 and CDR2 from the germline V gene are MDHEN and SYDVKM. CDR3 sequence: CASRDSGESSYEQYF. In nucleotides, the CDR3 is TGTGCCAGCAGGGATAGCGGGGAGAGCTCCTACGAGCAGTACTTC. The variable domain in full, with the rest retrieved from reference TRBV28 and TRBJ2-7, is DVKVTQSSRYLVKRTGEKVFLECVQDMDHENMFWYRQDPGLGLRLIYFSYDVKMKEKGDIPEGYSVSREKKERFSLILESASTNQTSMYLCASRDSGESSYEQYFGPGTRLTVT.

The V gene is TRBV18, the J gene TRBJ2-2, with D unclear. CDR3 length: 15 amino acids. V was shortened by 3 bases and J by 0 bases, with 8 bases between the two germline ends. Germline V gene data show CDR1 as KGHSH and CDR2 as LQKENI. This CDR3 reads CASSPLATNTGELFF. The CDR3 DNA reads TGTGCCAGCTCACCGTTGGCCACGAACACCGGGGAGCTGTTTTTT.

This clone was detected once. The rearrangement uses TRBV7-9 and TRBJ2-7; the match to TRBD2 covers 9 bases. This CDR3 is 17 amino acids long. Per the germline V gene, CDR1 is SEHNR and CDR2 is FQNEAQ (reference sequence). After removal of 4 bases from V and 6 bases from J, the junction contained 16 bases not matched to a gene. The CDR3 DNA sequence: TGTGCCAGCAGCTCAACGCCTCTCGGACTAGCGATTGGCGAGCAGTACTTC. Residues: CASSSTPLGLAIGEQYF.

The rearrangement uses TRBV11-2 and TRBJ1-2; D is ambiguous. CDR3 size: 14 residues. Germline assignment: CDR1 SGHAT and CDR2 FQNNGV. Trimming left V 5 bases short and J 2 bases short, with 12 bases between. Here the CDR3 reads CASSPLGRNYGYTF. The DNA of the CDR3 is TGTGCCAGCAGCCCCCTTGGCAGAAACTATGGCTACACCTTC.

This clone was counted once. The rearrangement joins TRBV6-5 to TRBJ2-1; TRBD1 matches at 9 bases. CDR3 length: 15 residues. V was pared by 0 bases and J by 7 bases, with 4 bases of the junction left unmatched. Germline CDR1 is MNHEY and CDR2 is SVGAGI. The CDR3 DNA reads as TGTGCCAGCAGTTACTCTGGGACAGGGCGGAATGAGCAGTTCTTC. Translation gives CASSYSGTGRNEQFF.

V gene TRBV4-1 combines with J gene TRBJ2-3; 8 bases match TRBD2. The CDR3 loop spans 17 amino acids. The germline CDR1 and CDR2 sequences are MGHRA and YSYEKL. The V gene end was trimmed by 0 bases and the J gene end by 7 bases; junction bases not matched to a gene: 12. The CDR3 here is CASSQDSDSGAENTQYF. The CDR3 DNA reads TGCGCCAGCAGCCAAGATTCGGATAGCGGGGCCGAAAATACGCAGTATTTT.

The chain joins TRBV2 to TRBJ2-7; D is unresolved. Trimming stripped 7 bases from V and 6 bases from J, with 10 bases between. Germline loops: CDR1 SNHLY, CDR2 FYNNEI. The CDR3 is 11 residues long. The CDR3 nucleotides are TGTGCCAGCACTTTCGTTAGCGAGCAGTACTTC. Its protein product is CASTFVSEQYF.